In its sample, the clone carrying this TCR beta chain was seen many times. Its antigen remains unknown. The sample belongs to a study of prognosis after radiotherapy for stage I lung cancer. In the study overall: Operability status for all non-small cell lung cancer patients was recorded as medically inoperable. Roughly 11 patients had adenocarcinoma tumors, while squamous cell carcinoma tumors were found in about 7. General study points: In patients with versus without metastases, TRBV and TRBJ gene usage reportedly differed. The tumor specificity of expanded TCR clones remained undetermined.

Genomic DNA served as the source from which two-round multiplex PCR generated TCR beta CDR3 amplicons. Gene-specific TRBV and TRBJ primers were used in PCR round one. Each CDR3 protein gets one entry after TCRdb re-called the multiplex PCR reads with MiXCR. Here the sample spans fewer than 40,000 distinct CDR3 sequences, around 30% being singletons. The sequence was collected from a donor aged 50 or older with non-small cell lung cancer. This material consisted of PBMCs, taken before or after stereotactic body radiation therapy (not recorded which).

CDR3 in amino acids: CASSPGRTTEPGELFF. The CDR3 DNA sequence: TGCGCCAGCAGCCCTGGAAGGACCACGGAGCCCGGGGAGCTGTTTTTT. The chain carries TRBV5-1 and TRBJ2-2, with D hard to call. CDR3 length: 16 residues. The ends were cut back, 4 bases at V and 6 bases at J, with 19 bases in the middle. The germline gives CDR1 SGHRS, CDR2 YFSETQ.